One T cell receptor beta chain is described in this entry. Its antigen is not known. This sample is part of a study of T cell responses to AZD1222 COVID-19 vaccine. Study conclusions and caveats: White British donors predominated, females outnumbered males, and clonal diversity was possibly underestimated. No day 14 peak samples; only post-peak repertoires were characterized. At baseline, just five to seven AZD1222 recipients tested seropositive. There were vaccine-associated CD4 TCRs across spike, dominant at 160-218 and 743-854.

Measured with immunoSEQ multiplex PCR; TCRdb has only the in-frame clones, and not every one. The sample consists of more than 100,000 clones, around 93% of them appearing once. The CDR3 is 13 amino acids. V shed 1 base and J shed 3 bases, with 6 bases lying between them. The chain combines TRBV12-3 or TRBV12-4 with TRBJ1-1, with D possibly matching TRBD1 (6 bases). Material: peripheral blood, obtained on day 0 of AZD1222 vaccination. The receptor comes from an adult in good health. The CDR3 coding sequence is TGTGCCAGCAGTTTAGGACAGGACACTGAAGCTTTCTTT. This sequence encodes CASSLGQDTEAFF.